Listed here are 32 T cell receptor beta chains from one sample, sequenced in a study of blood T cell repertoires in COVID-19 (dated by TCRdb to the early 2020s). The library came from the immunoSEQ multiplex PCR assay. TCRdb obtained this table from immuneACCESS and retained in-frame rearrangements with V and J assigned. These tables miss some clones; where compared with another copy, unresolved V genes account for less than half of the shortfall, and the remainder is unexplained. The sample has under 300,000 clones on record, about nine tenths of them singletons. Together, the top ten hold about 6% of the sample. The sequenced material came from PBMCs or T cells enriched from blood (not recorded which). The receptors stem from a woman aged 25 to 39 with acute COVID-19.

This chain links TRBV5-1 with TRBJ1-2; D is perhaps TRBD1 (6 bases). The length of the CDR3 is 13 residues. Germline V gene data show CDR1 as SGHRS and CDR2 as YFSETQ. Trimming removed 6 bases from V and 7 bases from J, with 16 bases in between. In nucleotides, the CDR3 is TGCGCCAGCACCCGGCCAGGGGTCAGTGGCTACACCTTC. Amino acid sequence: CASTRPGVSGYTF. Supplemented by reference TRBV5-1 and TRBJ1-2, the full variable domain reads KAGVTQTPRYLIKTRGQQVTLSCSPISGHRSVSWYQQTPGQGLQFLFEYFSETQRNKGNFPGRFSGRQFSNSRSEMNVSTLELGDSALYLCASTRPGVSGYTFGSGTRLTVV.

This rearrangement joins TRBV27 to TRBJ1-6, with 12 nucleotides matching TRBD1. V dropped 5 bases and J dropped 10; count of bases not matched to a gene: 6. This CDR3 is 15 amino acids long. Germline assignment: CDR1 MNHEY and CDR2 SMNVEV (reference sequence). The CDR3 DNA is TGTGCCAGCAGTGTCGGGACAGGGGGCCTCTCACCCCTCCACTTT. It encodes CASSVGTGGLSPLHF.

The chain is built from TRBV3-1 (or the pseudogene TRBV3-2) and TRBJ1-2; tentatively, D is TRBD1 (6 bases). CDR3 length: 14 residues. Trimming cost V 2 bases and J 1 base, with 8 bases left between them. The V gene's germline CDR1 is LGHDT and CDR2 YNNKEL (reference sequence). The CDR3 DNA follows: TGTGCCAGCAGCCAAAGGGGGAATAACTATGGCTACACCTTC. Translating gives CASSQRGNNYGYTF.

The gene calls are TRBV15 and TRBJ2-5; D might be TRBD1 (6 bases). V was trimmed by 4 bases and J by 1 base, leaving 19 bases between them. Germline CDR1 LNHNV, CDR2 YYDKDF (reference sequence). CDR3 length equals 17 residues. The DNA of the CDR3 is TGTGCCACCAGCATGGGAAGGGGGTTTCCGTCCCAAGAGACCCAGTACTTC. It is translated as CATSMGRGFPSQETQYF.

J is TRBJ2-5 and V is TRBV5-4; unclear D gene. Trimming shortened V by 7 bases and J by 5 bases, and 15 bases separated the two germline ends. CDR1 SGHNT and CDR2 YYREEE come from the germline V gene (reference sequence). CDR3 size: 13 residues. CDR3 residues: CASHSQRQETQYF. The DNA for the CDR3 is TGTGCCAGCCATAGCCAACGCCAGGAGACCCAGTACTTC.

The chain recombines TRBV7-2 with TRBJ1-1, with 7 bases lining up with TRBD1. This CDR3 is 14 amino acids long. V trimming: 5 bases; J trimming: 3 bases; junction bases outside the gene matches: 6. CDR1 and CDR2 from the germline V gene are SGHTA and FQGNSA. For the CDR3, the DNA is TGTGCCAGCAGCCCATGGGACAGATACACTGAAGCTTTCTTT. This gives the protein CASSPWDRYTEAFF. The whole variable domain, filled in from reference TRBV7-2 and TRBJ1-1, reads GAGVSQSPSNKVTEKGKDVELRCDPISGHTALYWYRQSLGQGLEFLIYFQGNSAPDKSGLPSDRFSAERTGGSVSTLTIQRTQQEDSAVYLCASSPWDRYTEAFFGQGTRLTVV.

The chain is built from TRBV28 and TRBJ2-3, with D possibly being TRBD1 (5 bases). V lost 2 bases and J 8 bases, leaving 11 bases between the germline ends. The CDR3 has 13 residues. Germline CDR1 reads MDHEN; CDR2 reads SYDVKM. CDR3 DNA: TGTGCCAGCAGTTTAGGGCAGGGTGGTACGCAGTATTTT. Translation: CASSLGQGGTQYF.

The genes are TRBV5-6 and TRBJ2-3; 11 bases align to TRBD2. CDR3 length: 15 residues. Trimming cost V 6 bases and J 6 bases; bases outside gene matches: 9. Per germline, CDR1 SGHDT and CDR2 YYEEEE. CDR3 loop: CASTLAGGGSDTQYF. Here the CDR3 DNA reads TGTGCCAGCACCCTAGCGGGAGGAGGATCGGATACGCAGTATTTT.

V is TRBV12-3 or TRBV12-4 and J is TRBJ1-2, with D tentatively TRBD1 (6 bases). This CDR3 region has 12 residues. V was trimmed by 5 bases and J by 5 bases, leaving 9 bases between them. CDR3 protein: CASSTGQYGYTF. CDR3 DNA sequence: TGTGCCAGCAGTACTGGACAGTATGGCTACACCTTC.

This clone was seen once. The rearrangement uses TRBV19 and TRBJ2-7; TRBD2 aligns across 7 bases. CDR1 is LNHDA and CDR2 is SQIVND in the germline V gene (reference sequence). V shed 3 bases, J shed 4 bases, and the junction held 9 bases outside the gene matches. This CDR3 spans 15 amino acids. The CDR3 DNA is TGTGCCAGTAGTATGGGTGCGGGAGTTGGGTACGAGCAGTACTTC. Translation gives CASSMGAGVGYEQYF.

This clone was recorded only once. The rearrangement links TRBV5-1 to TRBJ2-7; 7 nucleotides line up with TRBD1. Per germline, CDR1 SGHRS and CDR2 YFSETQ. This CDR3 is 14 amino acids long. Germline trimming cut 5 bases from V and 6 bases from J; bases unmatched to any gene: 11. In nucleotides, the CDR3 is TGCGCCAGCAGTAGTACGACAGGGCCGAGCGAGCAGTACTTC. Residues: CASSSTTGPSEQYF. Full variable domain (remainder filled in from reference TRBV5-1 and TRBJ2-7): KAGVTQTPRYLIKTRGQQVTLSCSPISGHRSVSWYQQTPGQGLQFLFEYFSETQRNKGNFPGRFSGRQFSNSRSEMNVSTLELGDSALYLCASSSTTGPSEQYFGPGTRLTVT.

The J gene is TRBJ1-1, the V gene TRBV6-5; TRBD1 is a possible D gene (6 bases). The CDR3 loop spans 13 amino acids. Germline V lookup: CDR1 MNHEY, CDR2 SVGAGI. V lost 9 bases and J lost 0, with 11 bases in between. The CDR3 DNA reads TGTGCCAGTTTGGGACATTTGAACACTGAAGCTTTCTTT. Protein sequence: CASLGHLNTEAFF.

The chain combines TRBV7-2 with TRBJ2-5; perhaps TRBD1 as D (5 bases). The germline V gene has CDR1 SGHTA and CDR2 FQGNSA. This CDR3 has 14 amino acids. Trimming removed 5 bases at V and 0 bases at J, with 10 bases between. CDR3 region: CASSATVYQETQYF. The CDR3 bases are TGTGCCAGCAGCGCGACAGTGTACCAAGAGACCCAGTACTTC.

The rearrangement uses TRBV9 and TRBJ2-3, with a weak D call TRBD2 (5 bases). This CDR3 contains 17 residues. CDR1 and CDR2 from the germline V gene are SGDLS and YYNGEE. The V end lost 4 bases, the J end lost 0 bases, and 18 bases lay between the germline ends. The chain's CDR3 is CASSSFLSGSSTDTQYF. The CDR3 DNA reads as TGTGCCAGCAGCTCTTTCCTAAGTGGGAGCAGCACAGATACGCAGTATTTT.

V gene TRBV15 combines with J gene TRBJ2-1; 7 bases line up with TRBD1. V trimming: 5 bases; J trimming: 5 bases; junction bases outside the gene matches: 3. The CDR3 is 13 residues long. The germline CDR1 and CDR2 sequences are LNHNV and YYDKDF (reference sequence). DNA of the CDR3: TGTGCCACCAGCGGACAGGTAGACAATGAGCAGTTCTTC. It codes for CATSGQVDNEQFF.

V gene TRBV6-5 combines with J gene TRBJ1-2; D gene unclear. The ends were cut back, 1 base at V and 2 bases at J, with 8 bases in the middle. The CDR3 loop spans 14 amino acids. Germline V gene lookup returns CDR1 MNHEY and CDR2 SVGAGI. CDR3 sequence reads: CASSYLEGNYGYTF. CDR3 DNA: TGTGCCAGCAGTTACTTGGAGGGCAACTATGGCTACACCTTC.

The chain links TRBV5-4 to TRBJ2-5; TRBD1 matches 8 bases. V shed 3 bases and J 4 bases; nucleotides not matched to a gene: 5. Germline CDR1 and CDR2: SGHNT and YYREEE (reference sequence). The CDR3 is made up of 14 amino acids. The CDR3 sequence is CASSYPTGGETQYF. The CDR3 coding sequence is TGTGCCAGCAGCTACCCTACAGGGGGAGAGACCCAGTACTTC.

This chain connects TRBV5-1 to TRBJ2-7; D is possibly TRBD2 (6 bases). The V and J ends lost 5 bases and 0 bases respectively, with 15 bases between them. CDR3 length equals 15 residues. Looked up from germline, CDR1 is SGHRS and CDR2 is YFSETQ. CDR3 sequence: CASRPGLLSSYEQYF. In DNA, the CDR3 is TGCGCCAGCAGGCCGGGACTCTTGAGCTCCTACGAGCAGTACTTC.

This clone has a single count. J is TRBJ2-3 and V is TRBV10-3; 10 nucleotides agree with TRBD2. Unmatched junction bases numbered 5, after V lost 6 bases and J lost 2 bases. Germline values: CDR1 ENHRY, CDR2 SYGVKD. The CDR3 contains 15 residues. The CDR3 nucleotides are TGTGCCATCAGGCCGGGACTAGCGAACACAGATACGCAGTATTTT. Its translation is CAIRPGLANTDTQYF.

The chain couples TRBV18 to TRBJ2-3; 9 bases are shared with TRBD2. Germline assignment: CDR1 KGHSH and CDR2 LQKENI. The CDR3 is made up of 16 amino acids. J gave up 2 bases and V 3 bases, and 6 bases lay outside the gene matches. The CDR3 spells CASSPIAGALTDTQYF. DNA of the CDR3: TGTGCCAGCTCACCCATAGCGGGGGCCCTCACAGATACGCAGTATTTT.

V and J are TRBV12-3 or TRBV12-4 and TRBJ1-1; D not resolved. Trimming left V 5 bases short and J 6 bases short, with 10 bases between. This CDR3 has 12 residues. The CDR3 bases are TGTGCCAGCAGTCAGTTCAGTGCTGAAGCTTTCTTT. Residues: CASSQFSAEAFF.

The J gene is TRBJ1-1, the V gene TRBV14, with a possible D match to TRBD1 (5 bases). This CDR3 comprises 16 residues. The germline V gene encodes CDR1 SGHDN and CDR2 FVKESK. The ends were cut back, 1 base at V and 1 base at J, with 13 bases in the middle. CDR3: CASSQALGGRNTEAFF. CDR3 in DNA: TGTGCCAGCAGCCAAGCTCTGGGGGGAAGGAACACTGAAGCTTTCTTT.

Details on this clone: This sample also contains other DNA sequences that code for the same CDR3. V usage is TRBV5-4 and J usage is TRBJ2-7; 9 bases are shared with TRBD1. The CDR3 has 15 residues. Germline V CDR1 and CDR2: SGHNT, YYREEE (reference sequence). V lost 0 bases and J lost 3; bases outside the gene matches: 4. As DNA, the CDR3 is TGTGCCAGCAGCTTGGCGGGACAGGGAAGCTACGAGCAGTACTTC. It specifies CASSLAGQGSYEQYF.

This clone was observed a handful of times. The rearrangement joins TRBV19 to TRBJ2-7; 7 bases align to TRBD1. The CDR3 is 14 residues long. The J segment lost 6 bases and the V segment lost 3 bases, leaving 8 bases of the junction unmatched. Germline V gene sequence: CDR1 LNHDA, CDR2 SQIVND (reference sequence). In DNA form, the CDR3 reads TGTGCCAGTAGTATGGCACAGGGGTTAGGCGAGCAGTACTTC. Translation: CASSMAQGLGEQYF.

The V and J genes are TRBV29-1 and TRBJ1-5; tentatively, D is TRBD1 (6 bases). Germline V gives CDR1 SQVTM, CDR2 ANQGSEA. The length of the CDR3 is 15 residues. V dropped 3 bases and J dropped 11 bases, with 23 bases sitting between them. DNA for the CDR3: TGCAGCGTTGACATAGCCCAGGGGCCCCTGGATGCCCAGCATTTT. It yields the protein CSVDIAQGPLDAQHF.

The chain joins TRBV20-1 to TRBJ2-1, with D possibly being TRBD2 (6 bases). Germline V gene data show CDR1 as DFQATT and CDR2 as SNEGSKA (reference sequence). Trimming left V 3 bases short and J 6 bases short, with 33 bases between. CDR3 size: 20 residues. The CDR3 sequence is CSASRISGGGTSLSGNEQFF. As DNA, the CDR3 is TGCAGTGCTAGTCGGATCTCCGGTGGCGGGACCTCATTATCGGGCAATGAGCAGTTCTTC.

The V and J genes are TRBV19 and TRBJ1-5, with D maybe TRBD1 (6 bases). Trimming took 9 bases from V and 6 from J, leaving 21 bases between them. The CDR3 has 15 amino acids. Germline V gene lookup returns CDR1 LNHDA and CDR2 SQIVND (reference sequence). The CDR3 region has the DNA TGTGCCAGCACACAACCTTACAGGGCCGGTCAGCCCCAGCATTTT. Translating gives CASTQPYRAGQPQHF. The full variable domain, in which reference TRBV19 and TRBJ1-5 provide the parts outside the CDR3, is DGGITQSPKYLFRKEGQNVTLSCEQNLNHDAMYWYRQDPGQGLRLIYYSQIVNDFQKGDIAEGYSVSREKKESFPLTVTSAQKNPTAFYLCASTQPYRAGQPQHFGDGTRLSIL.

The chain combines TRBV4-1 with TRBJ2-1, with 8 bases identical to TRBD2. The CDR3 length is 15 residues. The germline gives CDR1 MGHRA, CDR2 YSYEKL. With V trimmed by 4 bases and J by 4 bases, 6 bases remained unmatched. The CDR3 is CASSPSGSAYNEQFF. The CDR3 DNA reads as TGCGCCAGCAGCCCGAGCGGGAGCGCGTACAATGAGCAGTTCTTC.

The chain carries TRBV28 and TRBJ1-5; D is possibly TRBD1 (6 bases). Trimming pared 8 bases from V and 0 bases from J, leaving 11 bases between. Germline CDR1 reads MDHEN; CDR2 reads SYDVKM. The CDR3 runs to 14 residues. CDR3 nucleotide sequence: TGTGCCAGCGGAGGGGGGGGTAGCAATCAGCCCCAGCATTTT. Its translation is CASGGGGSNQPQHF.

The V and J genes are TRBV5-1 and TRBJ2-2; 7 bases fit TRBD1. The junction had 8 bases not matched to a gene; V was cut back by 0 bases and J by 6 bases. Germline CDR1 and CDR2: SGHRS and YFSETQ. The CDR3 loop spans 16 amino acids. The DNA of the CDR3 is TGCGCCAGCAGCTTGGCAAGACAGGGAATTTCCGGGGAGCTGTTTTTT. Translated: CASSLARQGISGELFF.

This clone has more than one count but fewer than ten. The V call is TRBV28, the J call TRBJ1-5; no clear D gene. V lost 6 bases and J 6 bases, leaving 15 bases between the germline ends. The CDR3 is 14 residues long. Per germline, CDR1 MDHEN and CDR2 SYDVKM. In DNA, the CDR3 is TGTGCCAGCAGCCCTATTAATGAGGGTCAGCCCCAGCATTTT. This encodes CASSPINEGQPQHF.

The chain couples TRBV6-5 to TRBJ1-6; TRBD1 aligns across 7 bases. The CDR3 has 15 residues. The germline CDR1 and CDR2 sequences are MNHEY and SVGAGI. The junction had 7 bases not matched to a gene; V was cut back by 2 bases and J by 9 bases. CDR3 nucleotide sequence: TGTGCCAGCAGTTACAGGGGGCAGGTACGTTCACCCCTCCACTTT. It codes for CASSYRGQVRSPLHF.